This T cell receptor (beta chain) was recorded in a study of cytomegalovirus exposure and HLA in healthy donors. Produced via immunoSEQ multiplex PCR; TCRdb's table is partial and in-frame only. This sample yields 150,000 to 200,000 clones, of which less than 90% are seen a single time; roughly 10% belongs to the top ten. This CDR3 has 13 residues. V lost 7 bases and J 0 bases, leaving 9 bases between the germline ends. Germline V gene sequence: CDR1 LNHDA, CDR2 SQIVND (reference sequence). The TCR was taken from a man aged 25 to 40 in good health and CMV-seropositive. The chain joins TRBV19 to TRBJ1-1; possibly TRBD1 for D (5 bases). Sequencing was done on a sample of PBMCs. In DNA, the CDR3 is TGTGCCAGTATTGGAGGGGTGAACACTGAAGCTTTCTTT. It is translated as CASIGGVNTEAFF.